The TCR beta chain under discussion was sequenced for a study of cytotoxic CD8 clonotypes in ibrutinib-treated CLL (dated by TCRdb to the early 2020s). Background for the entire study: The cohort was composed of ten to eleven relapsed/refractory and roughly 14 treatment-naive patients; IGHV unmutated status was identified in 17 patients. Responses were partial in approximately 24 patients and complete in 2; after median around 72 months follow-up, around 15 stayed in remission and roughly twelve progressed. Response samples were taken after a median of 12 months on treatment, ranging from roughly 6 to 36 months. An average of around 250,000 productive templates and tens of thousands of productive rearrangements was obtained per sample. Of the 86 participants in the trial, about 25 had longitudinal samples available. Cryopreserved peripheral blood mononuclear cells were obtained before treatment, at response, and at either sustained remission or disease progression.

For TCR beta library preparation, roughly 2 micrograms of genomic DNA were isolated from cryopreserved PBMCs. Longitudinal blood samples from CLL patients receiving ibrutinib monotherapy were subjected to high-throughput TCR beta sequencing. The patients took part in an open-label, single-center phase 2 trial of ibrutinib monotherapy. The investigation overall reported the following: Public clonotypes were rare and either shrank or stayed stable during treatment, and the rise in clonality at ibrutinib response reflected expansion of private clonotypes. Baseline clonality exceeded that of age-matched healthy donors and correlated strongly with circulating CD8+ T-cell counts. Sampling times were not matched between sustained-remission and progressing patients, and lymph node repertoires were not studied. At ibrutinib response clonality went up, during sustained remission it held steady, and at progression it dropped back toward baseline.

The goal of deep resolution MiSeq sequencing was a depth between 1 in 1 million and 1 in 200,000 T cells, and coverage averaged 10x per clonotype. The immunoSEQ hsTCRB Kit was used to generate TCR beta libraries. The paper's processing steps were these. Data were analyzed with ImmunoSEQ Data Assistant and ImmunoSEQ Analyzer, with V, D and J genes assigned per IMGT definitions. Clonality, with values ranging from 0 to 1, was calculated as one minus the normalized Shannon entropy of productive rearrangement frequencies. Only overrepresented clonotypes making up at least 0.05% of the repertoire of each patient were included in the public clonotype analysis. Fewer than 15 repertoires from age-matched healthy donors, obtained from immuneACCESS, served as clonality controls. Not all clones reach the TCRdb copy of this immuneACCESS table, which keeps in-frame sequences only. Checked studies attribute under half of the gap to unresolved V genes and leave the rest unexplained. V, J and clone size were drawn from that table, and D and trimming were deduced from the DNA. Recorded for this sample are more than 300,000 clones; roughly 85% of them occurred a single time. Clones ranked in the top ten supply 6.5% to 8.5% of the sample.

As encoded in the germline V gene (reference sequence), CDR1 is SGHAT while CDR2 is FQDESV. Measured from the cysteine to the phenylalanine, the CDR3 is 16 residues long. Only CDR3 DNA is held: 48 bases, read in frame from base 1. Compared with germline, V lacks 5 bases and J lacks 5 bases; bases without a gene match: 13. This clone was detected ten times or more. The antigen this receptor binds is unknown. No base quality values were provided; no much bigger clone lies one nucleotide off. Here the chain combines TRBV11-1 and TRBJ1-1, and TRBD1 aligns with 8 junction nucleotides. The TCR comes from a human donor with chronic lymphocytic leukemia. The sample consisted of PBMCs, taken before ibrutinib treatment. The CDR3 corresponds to CASSIHDRGARTEAFF. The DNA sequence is TGTGCCAGCAGCATCCATGACAGGGGAGCTAGGACTGAAGCTTTCTTT.